The next 4 T cell receptor beta chains were all read from a single sample in a study of cytomegalovirus exposure and HLA in healthy donors. PCR was performed using 60 Vbeta and 13 Jbeta primers. Clones were read by immunoSEQ multiplex PCR, and TCRdb kept only the in-frame ones, dropping some. The repertoire holds about 160,000 clones, over 75% seen once, with approximately 2% in the top ten. The sample was PBMCs. These receptors were collected from a human donor in good health.

This chain links TRBV7-9 with TRBJ2-7; 7 nucleotides agree with TRBD1. CDR3 size: 14 residues. Per germline, CDR1 SEHNR and CDR2 FQNEAQ (reference sequence). With 5 bases clipped from V and 1 base from J, the junction kept 5 bases outside the gene matches. This chain's CDR3 is CASSQDRRSYEQYF. CDR3 nucleotide sequence: TGTGCCAGCAGCCAGGACAGGCGATCCTACGAGCAGTACTTC.

This clone was seen only once. The V and J genes are TRBV18 and TRBJ2-5, with D maybe TRBD2 (5 bases). The CDR3 length is 14 residues. Germline loops: CDR1 KGHSH, CDR2 LQKENI. V lost 3 bases to trimming and J lost 3 bases, with 11 bases between them. CDR3 sequence: CASSPQPEEETQYF. In DNA, the CDR3 is TGTGCCAGCTCACCCCAACCGGAGGAAGAGACCCAGTACTTC.

V and J are TRBV9 and TRBJ2-6; the match to TRBD1 covers 10 bases. Germline loops: CDR1 SGDLS, CDR2 YYNGEE. Trimming removed 4 bases from V and 4 bases from J; junction bases left unmatched: 8. This CDR3 has 17 residues. The CDR3 protein is CASSNPGTGAGANVLTF. CDR3 bases: TGTGCCAGCAGCAATCCCGGGACAGGGGCGGGGGCCAACGTCCTGACTTTC.

This clone appeared a single time. The chain combines TRBV29-1 with TRBJ1-2; D gene uncertain. Looked up from germline, CDR1 is SQVTM and CDR2 is ANQGSEA. The CDR3 contains 12 residues. For the CDR3, the DNA is TGCGCCAGCCACCAGCCGTCGAGGGGCTACACCTTC. Its translation is CASHQPSRGYTF.